Listed below are T cell receptor beta chains from one sample, sequenced in a study of control samples from healthy donors and cancer patients. Sequencing used immunoSEQ multiplex PCR; TCRdb keeps in-frame clones, though not all of them. The repertoire holds about 120,000 clones, with 89% as singletons. The specimen sequenced was blood. The receptors derive from a man aged 50 to 59 in good health. CDR3s leave out the opening cysteine and the closing phenylalanine or tryptophan. D genes are given only for firm matches.

J | D | V | CDR3
TRBJ2-7 | . | TRBV7-9 | ASSLPSRYEQY
TRBJ2-3 | TRBD2 | TRBV2 | ASRPGLAGGRDTQY
TRBJ2-4 | . | TRBV7-2 | ASSLAVSFVGNIQY
TRBJ2-2 | . | TRBV24-1 | ATQAGELF
TRBJ1-1 | . | TRBV7-9 | ASSSSPGT
TRBJ1-2 | . | TRBV12-3/TRBV12-4 | ASSLEQHYGYT
TRBJ1-1 | . | TRBV1 | TSSHPPRVNTEAF
TRBJ1-1 | . | TRBV18 | ASSPPAPSDAF
TRBJ2-5 | . | TRBV7-8 | ASSLVTETKED
TRBJ1-2 | . | TRBV5-4 | ASSLSEFYGYT
TRBJ2-3 | . | TRBV1 | TSSQLTGHSTDTQY
TRBJ2-5 | TRBD2 | TRBV5-4 | ASSLETSGGGLTQY
TRBJ1-1 | TRBD1 | TRBV3-1/TRBV3-2 | ASSLGQGVTEAF
TRBJ1-6 | . | TRBV27 | ASRPGQTHNSPLH
TRBJ1-1 | . | TRBV4-1 | ASSRGRGSTEAF
TRBJ2-1 | . | TRBV4-2 | ASSQDVGGGYNEQF
TRBJ1-2 | . | TRBV12-3/TRBV12-4 | ASSFQGIRGYT
TRBJ1-1 | . | TRBV5-1 | ASRWGGGWGEAFGQNTEAF
TRBJ1-2 | . | TRBV18 | ASSPSGGTHYGYT
TRBJ2-5 | . | TRBV6-5 | ASSTGSGETQY
TRBJ1-5 | . | TRBV7-9 | ASSLGGGNQPQH
TRBJ1-1 | . | TRBV6-5 | ASSYTPESEAF
TRBJ1-1 | . | TRBV25-1 | ASSEYQIKNTEAF
TRBJ1-6 | . | TRBV7-2 | ASSLEQGFGSPLH
TRBJ2-2 | . | TRBV7-8 | ASSPGAGELF
TRBJ2-3 | . | TRBV11-2 | ASSFWGSTDTQY
TRBJ1-4 | . | TRBV2 | ASSERGVVRKLF
TRBJ1-2 | TRBD1 | TRBV29-1 | SVGQGDYGYT
TRBJ2-5 | . | TRBV19 | AASSSVYRGETQY
TRBJ1-2 | . | TRBV19 | ASSIGLTPAYYGYT
TRBJ1-3 | . | TRBV7-8 | ASSPDGPSGNTIY
TRBJ2-5 | . | TRBV2 | ASSVEVRETQY
TRBJ1-2 | TRBD1 | TRBV29-1 | SVLTGGNYGYT